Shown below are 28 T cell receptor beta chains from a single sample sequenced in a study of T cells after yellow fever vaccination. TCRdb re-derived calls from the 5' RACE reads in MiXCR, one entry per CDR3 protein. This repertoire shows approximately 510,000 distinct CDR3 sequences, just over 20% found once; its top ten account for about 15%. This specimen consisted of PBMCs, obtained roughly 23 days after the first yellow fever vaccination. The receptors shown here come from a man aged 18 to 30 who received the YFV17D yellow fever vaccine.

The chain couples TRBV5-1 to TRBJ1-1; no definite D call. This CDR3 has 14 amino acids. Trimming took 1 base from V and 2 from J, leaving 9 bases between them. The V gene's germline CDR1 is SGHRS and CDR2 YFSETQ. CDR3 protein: CASSLTWENTEAFF. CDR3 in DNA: TGCGCCAGCAGCTTGACTTGGGAAAACACTGAAGCTTTCTTT.

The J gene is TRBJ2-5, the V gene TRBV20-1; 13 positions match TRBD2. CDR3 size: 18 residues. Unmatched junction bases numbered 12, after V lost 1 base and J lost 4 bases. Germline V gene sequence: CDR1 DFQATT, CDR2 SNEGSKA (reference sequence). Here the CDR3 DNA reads TGCAGTGCTAGAGTCCTTACTAGCGGGGGGGCGGTGAGAGAGACCCAGTACTTC. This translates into CSARVLTSGGAVRETQYF.

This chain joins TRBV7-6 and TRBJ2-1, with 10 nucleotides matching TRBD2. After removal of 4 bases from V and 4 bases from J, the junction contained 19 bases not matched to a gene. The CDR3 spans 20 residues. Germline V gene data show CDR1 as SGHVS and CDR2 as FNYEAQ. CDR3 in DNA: TGTGCCAGCAGCTCTATTAGGGGAAAAATACTAGCGGGGACTTACAATGAGCAGTTCTTC. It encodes CASSSIRGKILAGTYNEQFF.

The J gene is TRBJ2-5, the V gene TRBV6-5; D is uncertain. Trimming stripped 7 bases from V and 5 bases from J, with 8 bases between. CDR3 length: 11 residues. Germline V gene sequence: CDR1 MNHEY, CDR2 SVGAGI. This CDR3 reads CASTHGETQYF. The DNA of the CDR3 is TGTGCCAGCACCCACGGGGAGACCCAGTACTTC.

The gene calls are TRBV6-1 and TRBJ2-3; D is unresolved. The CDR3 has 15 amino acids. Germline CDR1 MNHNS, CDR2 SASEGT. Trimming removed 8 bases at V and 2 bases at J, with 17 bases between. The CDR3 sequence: CASRLRPKYTDTQYF. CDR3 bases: TGTGCCAGCCGTCTTAGGCCCAAATACACAGATACGCAGTATTTT.

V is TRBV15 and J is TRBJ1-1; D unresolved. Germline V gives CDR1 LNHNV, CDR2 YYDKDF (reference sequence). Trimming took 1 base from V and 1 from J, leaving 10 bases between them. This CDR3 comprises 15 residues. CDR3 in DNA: TGTGCCACCAGCAGAGGCCCCGCCGCGAACACTGAAGCTTTCTTT. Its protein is CATSRGPAANTEAFF.

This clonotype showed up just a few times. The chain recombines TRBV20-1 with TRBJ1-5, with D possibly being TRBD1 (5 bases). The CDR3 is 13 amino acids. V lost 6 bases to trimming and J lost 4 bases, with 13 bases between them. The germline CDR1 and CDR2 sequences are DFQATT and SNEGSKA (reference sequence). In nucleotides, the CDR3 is TGCAGTGCGATCGACAGTTATAATCAGCCCCAGCATTTT. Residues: CSAIDSYNQPQHF.

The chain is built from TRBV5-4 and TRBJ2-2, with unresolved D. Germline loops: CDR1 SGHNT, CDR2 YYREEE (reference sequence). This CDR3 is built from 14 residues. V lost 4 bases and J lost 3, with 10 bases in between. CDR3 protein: CASSPNIDTGELFF. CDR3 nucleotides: TGTGCCAGCAGCCCGAACATAGACACCGGGGAGCTGTTTTTT.

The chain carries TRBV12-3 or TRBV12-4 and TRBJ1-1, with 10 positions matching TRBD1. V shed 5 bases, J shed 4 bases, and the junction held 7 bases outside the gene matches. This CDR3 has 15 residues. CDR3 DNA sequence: TGTGCCAGCAGTCGCACCGGGACAGGGGTCACTGAAGCTTTCTTT. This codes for CASSRTGTGVTEAFF.

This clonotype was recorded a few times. The CDR3, as DNA: TGCGCCAGCAGTTCTAGGCACCTTCAGGGAATGAACACTGAAGCTTTCTTT. The encoded protein is CASSSRHLQGMNTEAFF. The gene calls are TRBV5-1 and TRBJ1-1; D perhaps matches TRBD1 (5 bases). The CDR3 is 17 residues long. CDR1 is SGHRS, CDR2 YFSETQ, per germline. Deletions cut 5 bases from V and 0 bases from J, with 20 bases between. Complete variable domain (other parts from reference TRBV5-1 and TRBJ1-1): KAGVTQTPRYLIKTRGQQVTLSCSPISGHRSVSWYQQTPGQGLQFLFEYFSETQRNKGNFPGRFSGRQFSNSRSEMNVSTLELGDSALYLCASSSRHLQGMNTEAFFGQGTRLTVV.

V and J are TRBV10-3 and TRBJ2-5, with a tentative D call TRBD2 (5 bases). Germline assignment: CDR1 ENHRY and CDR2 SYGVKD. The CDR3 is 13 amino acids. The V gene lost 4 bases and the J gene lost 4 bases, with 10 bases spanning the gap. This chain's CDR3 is CAISGPAGETQYF. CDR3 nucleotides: TGTGCCATCAGTGGACCGGCGGGAGAGACCCAGTACTTC.

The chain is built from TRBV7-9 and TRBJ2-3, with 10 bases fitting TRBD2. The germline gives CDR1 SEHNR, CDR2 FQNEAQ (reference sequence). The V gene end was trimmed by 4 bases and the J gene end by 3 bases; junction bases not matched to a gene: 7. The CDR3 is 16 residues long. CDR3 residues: CASSSPGLATTDTQYF. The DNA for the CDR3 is TGTGCCAGCAGCTCCCCGGGACTAGCGACTACAGATACGCAGTATTTT.

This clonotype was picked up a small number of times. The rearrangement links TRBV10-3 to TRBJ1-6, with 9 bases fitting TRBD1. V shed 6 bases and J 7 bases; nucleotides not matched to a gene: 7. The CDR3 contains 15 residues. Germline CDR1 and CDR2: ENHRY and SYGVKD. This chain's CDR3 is CAIRGTGNRNSPLHF. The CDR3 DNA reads TGTGCCATCAGGGGGACAGGGAATAGGAATTCACCCCTCCACTTT.

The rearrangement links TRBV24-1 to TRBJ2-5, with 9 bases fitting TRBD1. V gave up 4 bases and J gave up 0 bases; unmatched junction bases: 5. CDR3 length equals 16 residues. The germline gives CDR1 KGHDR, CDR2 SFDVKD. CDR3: CATSDAGTGYQETQYF. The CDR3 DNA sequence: TGTGCCACCAGTGACGCCGGGACAGGGTACCAAGAGACCCAGTACTTC.

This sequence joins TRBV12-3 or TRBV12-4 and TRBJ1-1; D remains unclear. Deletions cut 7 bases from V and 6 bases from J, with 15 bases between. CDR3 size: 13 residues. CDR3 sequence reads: CASMIRGHPEAFF. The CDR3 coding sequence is TGTGCCAGCATGATCCGAGGCCATCCTGAAGCTTTCTTT.

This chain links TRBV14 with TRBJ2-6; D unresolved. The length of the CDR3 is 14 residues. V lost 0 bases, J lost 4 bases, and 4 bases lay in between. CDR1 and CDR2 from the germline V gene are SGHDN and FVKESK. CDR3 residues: CASSQDLGANVLTF. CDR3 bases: TGTGCCAGCAGCCAAGATTTAGGGGCCAACGTCCTGACTTTC.

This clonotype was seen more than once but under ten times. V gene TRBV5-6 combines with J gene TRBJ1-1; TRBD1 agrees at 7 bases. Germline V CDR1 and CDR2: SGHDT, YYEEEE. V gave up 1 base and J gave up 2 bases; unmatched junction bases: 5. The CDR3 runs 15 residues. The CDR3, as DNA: TGTGCCAGCAGCTTGATTGACAGGGTTAACACTGAAGCTTTCTTT. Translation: CASSLIDRVNTEAFF.

The CDR3 sequence: CASRLTQGGAPLHF. CDR3 coding DNA: TGTGCCAGCAGGCTCACACAGGGCGGCGCACCCCTCCACTTT. The chain employs TRBV28 and TRBJ1-6, with D perhaps TRBD1 (6 bases). The germline V gene encodes CDR1 MDHEN and CDR2 SYDVKM. The CDR3 consists of 14 residues. The V and J ends lost 6 bases and 11 bases respectively, with 17 bases between them.

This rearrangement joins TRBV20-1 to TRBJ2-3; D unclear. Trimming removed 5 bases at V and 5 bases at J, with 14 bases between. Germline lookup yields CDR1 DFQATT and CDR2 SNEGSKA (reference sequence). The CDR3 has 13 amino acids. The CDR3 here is CSAVGGDGDTQYF. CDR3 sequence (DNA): TGCAGTGCTGTGGGTGGAGACGGAGATACGCAGTATTTT.

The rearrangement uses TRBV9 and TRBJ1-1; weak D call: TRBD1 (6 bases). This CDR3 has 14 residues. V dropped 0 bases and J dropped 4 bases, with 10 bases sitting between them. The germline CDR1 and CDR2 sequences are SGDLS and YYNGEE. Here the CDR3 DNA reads TGTGCCAGCAGCGTAGGCGGGGGCGTCACTGAAGCTTTCTTT. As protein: CASSVGGGVTEAFF.

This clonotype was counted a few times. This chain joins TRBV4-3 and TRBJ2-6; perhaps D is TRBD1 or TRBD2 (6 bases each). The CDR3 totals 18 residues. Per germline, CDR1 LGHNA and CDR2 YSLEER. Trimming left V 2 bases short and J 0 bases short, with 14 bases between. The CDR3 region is CASSQQQEGGSGANVLTF. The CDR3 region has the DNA TGCGCCAGCAGCCAACAGCAGGAGGGGGGCTCTGGGGCCAACGTCCTGACTTTC.

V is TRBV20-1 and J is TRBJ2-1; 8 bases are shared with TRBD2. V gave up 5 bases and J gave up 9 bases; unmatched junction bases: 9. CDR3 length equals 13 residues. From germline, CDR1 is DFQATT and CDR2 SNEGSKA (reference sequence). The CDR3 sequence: CSASLTSDGEQFF. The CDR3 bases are TGCAGTGCTTCACTGACTAGCGACGGTGAGCAGTTCTTC.

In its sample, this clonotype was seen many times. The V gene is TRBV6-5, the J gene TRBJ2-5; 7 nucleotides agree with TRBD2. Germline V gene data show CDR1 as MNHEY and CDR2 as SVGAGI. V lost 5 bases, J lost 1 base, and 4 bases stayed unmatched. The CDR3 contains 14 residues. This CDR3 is CASSTRGSQETQYF. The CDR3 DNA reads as TGTGCCAGCAGTACACGCGGGAGCCAAGAGACCCAGTACTTC.

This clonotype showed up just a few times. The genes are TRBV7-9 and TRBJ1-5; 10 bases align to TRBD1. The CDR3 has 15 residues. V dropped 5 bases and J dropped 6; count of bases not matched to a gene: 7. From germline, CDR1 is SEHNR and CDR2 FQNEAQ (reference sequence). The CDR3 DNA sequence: TGTGCCAGCAGCGCCGACAGGGGGCACGGTCAGCCCCAGCATTTT. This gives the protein CASSADRGHGQPQHF.

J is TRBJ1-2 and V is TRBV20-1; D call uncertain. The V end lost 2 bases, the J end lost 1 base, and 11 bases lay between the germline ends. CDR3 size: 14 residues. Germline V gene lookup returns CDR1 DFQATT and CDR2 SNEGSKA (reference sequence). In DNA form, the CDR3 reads TGCAGTGCTAGATATCCGGAATTTAACTATGGCTACACCTTC. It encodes CSARYPEFNYGYTF.

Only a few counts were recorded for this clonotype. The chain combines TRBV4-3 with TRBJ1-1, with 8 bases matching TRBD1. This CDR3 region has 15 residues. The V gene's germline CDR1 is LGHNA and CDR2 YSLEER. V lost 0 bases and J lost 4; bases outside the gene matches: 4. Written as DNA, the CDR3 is TGCGCCAGCAGCCAAGACGGACAGGGCAGCACTGAAGCTTTCTTT. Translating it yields CASSQDGQGSTEAFF.

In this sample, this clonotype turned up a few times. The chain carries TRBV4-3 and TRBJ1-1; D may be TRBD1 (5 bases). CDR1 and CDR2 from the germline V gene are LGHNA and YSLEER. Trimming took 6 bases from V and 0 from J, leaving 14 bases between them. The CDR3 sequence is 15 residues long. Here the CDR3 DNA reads TGCGCCAGCAGATTAGGGGCAGGACTGAACACTGAAGCTTTCTTT. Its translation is CASRLGAGLNTEAFF.

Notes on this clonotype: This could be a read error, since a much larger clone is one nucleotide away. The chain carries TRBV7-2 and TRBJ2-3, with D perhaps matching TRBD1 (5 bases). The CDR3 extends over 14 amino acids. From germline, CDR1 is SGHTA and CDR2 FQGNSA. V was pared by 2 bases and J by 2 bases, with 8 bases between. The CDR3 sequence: CASSLRGITDTQYF. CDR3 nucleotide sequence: TGTGCCAGCAGCTTAAGGGGAATCACAGATACGCAGTATTTT.